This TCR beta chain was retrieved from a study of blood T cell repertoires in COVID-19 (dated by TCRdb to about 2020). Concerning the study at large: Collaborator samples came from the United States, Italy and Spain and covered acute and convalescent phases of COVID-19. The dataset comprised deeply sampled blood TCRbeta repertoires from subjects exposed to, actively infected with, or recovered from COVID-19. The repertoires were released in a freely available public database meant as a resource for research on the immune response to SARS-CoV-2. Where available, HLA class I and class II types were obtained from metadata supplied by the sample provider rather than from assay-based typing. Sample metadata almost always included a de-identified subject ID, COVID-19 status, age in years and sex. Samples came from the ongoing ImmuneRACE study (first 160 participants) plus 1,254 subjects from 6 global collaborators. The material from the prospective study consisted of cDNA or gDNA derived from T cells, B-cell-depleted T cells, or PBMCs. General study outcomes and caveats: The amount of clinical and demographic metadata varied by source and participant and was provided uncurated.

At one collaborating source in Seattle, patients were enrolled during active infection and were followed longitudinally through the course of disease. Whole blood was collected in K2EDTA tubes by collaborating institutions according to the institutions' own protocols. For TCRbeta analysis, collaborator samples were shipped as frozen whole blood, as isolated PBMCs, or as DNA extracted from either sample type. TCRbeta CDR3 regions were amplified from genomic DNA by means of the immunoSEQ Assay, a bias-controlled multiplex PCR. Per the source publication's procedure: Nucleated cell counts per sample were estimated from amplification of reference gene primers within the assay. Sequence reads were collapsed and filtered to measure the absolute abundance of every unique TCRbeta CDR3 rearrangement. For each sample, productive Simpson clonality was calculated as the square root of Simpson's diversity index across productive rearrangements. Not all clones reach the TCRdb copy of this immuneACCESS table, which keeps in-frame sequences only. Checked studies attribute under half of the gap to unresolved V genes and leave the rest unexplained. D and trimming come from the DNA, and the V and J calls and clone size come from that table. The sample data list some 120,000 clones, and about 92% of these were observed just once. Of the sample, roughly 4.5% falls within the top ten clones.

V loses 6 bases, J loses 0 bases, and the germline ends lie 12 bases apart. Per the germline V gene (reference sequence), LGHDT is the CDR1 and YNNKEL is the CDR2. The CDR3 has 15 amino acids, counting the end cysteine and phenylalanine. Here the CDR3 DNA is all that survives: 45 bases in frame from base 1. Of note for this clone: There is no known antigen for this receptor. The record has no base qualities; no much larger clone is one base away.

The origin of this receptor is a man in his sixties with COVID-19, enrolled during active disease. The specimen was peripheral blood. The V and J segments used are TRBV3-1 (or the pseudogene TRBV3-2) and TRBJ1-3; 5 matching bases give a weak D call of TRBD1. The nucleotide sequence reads TGTGCCAGCAGTCCCGACAGACGCTCTGGAAACACCATATATTTT. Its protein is CASSPDRRSGNTIYF.